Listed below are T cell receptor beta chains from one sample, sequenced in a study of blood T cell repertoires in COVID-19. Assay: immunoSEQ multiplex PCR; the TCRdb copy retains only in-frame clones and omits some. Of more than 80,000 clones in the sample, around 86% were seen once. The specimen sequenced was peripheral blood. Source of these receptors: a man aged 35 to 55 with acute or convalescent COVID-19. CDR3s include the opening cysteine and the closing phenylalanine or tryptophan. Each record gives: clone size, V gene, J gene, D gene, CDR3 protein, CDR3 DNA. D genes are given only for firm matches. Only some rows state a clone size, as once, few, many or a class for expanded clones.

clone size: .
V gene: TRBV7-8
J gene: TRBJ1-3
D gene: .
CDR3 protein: CASSQGGVGNTIYF
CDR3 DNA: TGTGCCAGCAGCCAAGGGGGGGTTGGAAACACCATATATTTT

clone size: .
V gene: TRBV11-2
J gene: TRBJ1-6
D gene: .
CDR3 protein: CASSLSYGYGDSPLHF
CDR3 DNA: TGTGCCAGCAGCTTAAGCTACGGGTATGGAGATTCACCCCTCCACTTT

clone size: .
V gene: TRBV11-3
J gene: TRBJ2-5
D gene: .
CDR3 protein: CASSSRGSAETQYF
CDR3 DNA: TGTGCCAGCAGCTCCCGCGGGTCGGCGGAGACCCAGTACTTC

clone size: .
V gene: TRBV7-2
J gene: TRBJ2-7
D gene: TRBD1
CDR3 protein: CASSNGDRGRGEQYF
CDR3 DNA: TGTGCCAGCAGCAATGGGGACAGGGGGCGTGGCGAGCAGTACTTC

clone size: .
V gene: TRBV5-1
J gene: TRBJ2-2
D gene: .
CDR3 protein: CASSPGTRDTGELFF
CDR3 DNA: TGCGCCAGCAGTCCGGGGACACGAGACACCGGGGAGCTGTTTTTT

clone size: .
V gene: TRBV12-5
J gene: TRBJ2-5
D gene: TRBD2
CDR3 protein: CASGLSTSGSKTQYF
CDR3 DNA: TGTGCTAGTGGTTTATCGACTAGCGGGAGTAAGACCCAGTACTTC

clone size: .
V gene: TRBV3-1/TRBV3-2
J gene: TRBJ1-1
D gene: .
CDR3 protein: CASSQYILSGGPEAFF
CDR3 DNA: TGTGCCAGCAGCCAATACATCCTATCGGGGGGCCCTGAAGCTTTCTTT

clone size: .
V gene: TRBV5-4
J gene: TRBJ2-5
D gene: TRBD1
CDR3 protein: CASSWGQGQETQYF
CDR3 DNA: TGTGCCAGCAGCTGGGGACAGGGGCAAGAGACCCAGTACTTC

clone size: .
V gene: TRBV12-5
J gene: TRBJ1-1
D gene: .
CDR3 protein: CASGLDGWTEAFF
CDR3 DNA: TGTGCTAGTGGTTTGGACGGGTGGACTGAAGCTTTCTTT

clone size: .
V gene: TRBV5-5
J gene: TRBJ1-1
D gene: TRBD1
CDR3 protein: CASSSGTGYRGTEAFF
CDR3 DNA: TGTGCCAGCAGCTCCGGGACAGGTTATCGGGGGACTGAAGCTTTCTTT

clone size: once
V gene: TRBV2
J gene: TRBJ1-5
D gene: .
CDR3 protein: CASSTLQGQPQHF
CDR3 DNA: TGTGCCAGCTCCACCCTTCAGGGACAGCCCCAGCATTTT

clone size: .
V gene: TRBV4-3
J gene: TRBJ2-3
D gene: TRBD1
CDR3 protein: CASSQDGRGLRADTQYF
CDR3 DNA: TGCGCCAGCAGCCAAGATGGCAGGGGGCTCCGGGCAGATACGCAGTATTTT

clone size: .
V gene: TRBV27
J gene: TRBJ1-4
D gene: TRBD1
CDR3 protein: CASSLWTGGREKLFF
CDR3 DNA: TGTGCCAGCAGTTTATGGACAGGGGGCCGTGAAAAACTGTTTTTT

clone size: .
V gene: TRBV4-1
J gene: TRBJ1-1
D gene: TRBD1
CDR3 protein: CASSQEQGMNTEAFF
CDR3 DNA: TGCGCCAGCAGCCAGGAACAGGGGATGAACACTGAAGCTTTCTTT

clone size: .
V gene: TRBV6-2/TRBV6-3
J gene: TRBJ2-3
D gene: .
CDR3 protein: CASSYSTRGPDTQYF
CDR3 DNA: TGTGCCAGCAGTTACTCGACTAGGGGCCCAGATACGCAGTATTTT

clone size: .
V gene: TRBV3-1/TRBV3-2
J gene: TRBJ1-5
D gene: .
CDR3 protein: CASSLNSNQPQHF
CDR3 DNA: TGTGCCAGCAGCCTTAATAGCAATCAGCCCCAGCATTTT

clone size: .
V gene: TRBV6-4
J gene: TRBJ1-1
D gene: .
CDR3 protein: CASRNLPGADPGAAFF
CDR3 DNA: TGTGCCAGCAGAAATTTGCCAGGGGCCGATCCCGGGGCAGCTTTCTTT

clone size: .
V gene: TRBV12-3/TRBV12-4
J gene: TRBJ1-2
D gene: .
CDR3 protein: CASSGGGQYGYTF
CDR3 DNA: TGTGCCAGCAGTGGGGGGGGGCAGTATGGCTACACCTTC

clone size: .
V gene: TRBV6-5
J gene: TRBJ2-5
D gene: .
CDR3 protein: CAILLRGLETQYF
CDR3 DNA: TGTGCCATCCTACTGAGAGGGCTGGAGACCCAGTACTTC

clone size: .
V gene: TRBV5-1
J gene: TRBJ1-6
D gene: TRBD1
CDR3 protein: CASSFDRGNSPLHF
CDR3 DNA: TGCGCCAGCAGCTTCGACAGGGGTAATTCACCCCTCCACTTT

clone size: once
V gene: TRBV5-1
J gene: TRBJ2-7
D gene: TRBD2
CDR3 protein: CASSNQGLAGLYEQYF
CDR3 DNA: TGCGCCAGCAGCAACCAGGGACTAGCGGGACTCTACGAGCAGTACTTC

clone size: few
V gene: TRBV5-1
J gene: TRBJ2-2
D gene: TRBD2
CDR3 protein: CASRGAGGTGELFF
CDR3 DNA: TGCGCCAGCAGGGGAGCGGGAGGCACCGGGGAGCTGTTTTTT

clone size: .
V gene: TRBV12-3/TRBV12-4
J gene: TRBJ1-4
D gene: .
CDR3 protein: CASSLKEGEKLFF
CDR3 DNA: TGTGCCAGCAGTTTAAAGGAGGGTGAAAAACTGTTTTTT

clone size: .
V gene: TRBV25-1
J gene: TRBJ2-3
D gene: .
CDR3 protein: CASSEYAGAQYTQYF
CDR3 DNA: TGTGCCAGCAGTGAATACGCAGGGGCCCAGTATACGCAGTATTTT

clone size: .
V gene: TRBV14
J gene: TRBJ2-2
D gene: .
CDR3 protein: CASRDIRTGELFF
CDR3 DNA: TGTGCCAGCAGGGACATTAGGACCGGGGAGCTGTTTTTT

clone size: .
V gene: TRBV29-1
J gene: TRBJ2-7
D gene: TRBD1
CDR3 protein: CSARAVQGGYSYEQYF
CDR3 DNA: TGCAGCGCCCGAGCCGTACAGGGGGGATACTCCTACGAGCAGTACTTC

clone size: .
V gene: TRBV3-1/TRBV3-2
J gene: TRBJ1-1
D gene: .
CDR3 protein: CASSQEMRDTEAFF
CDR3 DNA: TGTGCCAGCAGCCAAGAAATGAGGGACACTGAAGCTTTCTTT

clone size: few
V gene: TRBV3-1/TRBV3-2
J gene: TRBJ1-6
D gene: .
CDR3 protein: CASSQGIQVRGSPLHF
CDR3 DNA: TGTGCCAGCAGCCAAGGGATACAGGTTAGGGGATCACCCCTCCACTTT

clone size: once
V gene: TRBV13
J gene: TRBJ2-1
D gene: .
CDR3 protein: CASSLAVLNNEQFF
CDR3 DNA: TGTGCCAGCAGCTTAGCGGTCCTTAACAATGAGCAGTTCTTC

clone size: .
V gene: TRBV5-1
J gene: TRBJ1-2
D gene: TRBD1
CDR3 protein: CASSLRQGINYGYTF
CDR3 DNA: TGCGCCAGCAGCCTAAGACAGGGGATAAACTATGGCTACACCTTC

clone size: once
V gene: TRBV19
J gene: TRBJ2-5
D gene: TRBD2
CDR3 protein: CASSSLAGDSGTQYF
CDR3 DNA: TGTGCCAGTAGTTCTCTAGCGGGAGACAGTGGGACCCAGTACTTC

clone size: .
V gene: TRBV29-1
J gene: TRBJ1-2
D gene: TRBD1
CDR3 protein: CSARTGEGYTF
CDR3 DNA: TGCAGCGCCCGGACAGGGGAAGGCTACACCTTC

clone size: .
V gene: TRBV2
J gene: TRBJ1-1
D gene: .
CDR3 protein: CASSPRQAMNTEAFF
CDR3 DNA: TGTGCCAGCAGTCCCAGACAGGCAATGAACACTGAAGCTTTCTTT

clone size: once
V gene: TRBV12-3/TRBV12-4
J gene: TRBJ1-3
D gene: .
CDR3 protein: CAGRGNGNTIYF
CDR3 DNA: TGTGCCGGGCGGGGGAATGGAAACACCATATATTTT

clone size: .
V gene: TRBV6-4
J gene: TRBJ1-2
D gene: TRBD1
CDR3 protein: CASSGGDRGWYGYTF
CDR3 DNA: TGTGCCAGCAGTGGAGGGGACAGGGGCTGGTATGGCTACACCTTC

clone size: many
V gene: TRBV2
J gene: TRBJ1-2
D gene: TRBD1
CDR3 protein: CASSGDRGDGYTF
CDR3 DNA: TGTGCCAGCAGTGGGGACAGGGGCGATGGCTACACCTTC

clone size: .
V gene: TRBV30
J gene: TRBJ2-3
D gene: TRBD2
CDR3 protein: CAWSVRSPGGTQYF
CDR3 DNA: TGTGCCTGGAGTGTACGTTCCCCGGGGGGTACGCAGTATTTT

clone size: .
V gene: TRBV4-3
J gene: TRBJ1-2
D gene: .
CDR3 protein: CASSRDSINYGYTF
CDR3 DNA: TGCGCCAGCAGCCGAGACAGTATCAACTATGGCTACACCTTC

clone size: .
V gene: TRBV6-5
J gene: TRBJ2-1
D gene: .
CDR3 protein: CASSLSGVCHNEQFF
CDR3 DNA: TGTGCCAGCAGCCTGTCAGGGGTTTGCCACAATGAGCAGTTCTTC

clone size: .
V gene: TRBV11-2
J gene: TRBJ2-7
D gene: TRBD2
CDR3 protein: CASSLPTSGSPYEQYF
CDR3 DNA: TGTGCCAGCAGCTTACCGACTAGCGGGAGCCCCTACGAGCAGTACTTC

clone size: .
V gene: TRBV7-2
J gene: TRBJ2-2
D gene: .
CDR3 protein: CASSAQAGTGELFF
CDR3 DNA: TGTGCCAGCAGCGCTCAGGCGGGGACCGGGGAGCTGTTTTTT

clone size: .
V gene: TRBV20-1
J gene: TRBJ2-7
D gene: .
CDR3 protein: CSASPPGQPSYEQYF
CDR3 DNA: TGCAGTGCCAGTCCCCCAGGACAACCCTCCTACGAGCAGTACTTC

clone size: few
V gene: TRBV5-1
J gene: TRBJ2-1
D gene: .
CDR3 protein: CASSLEASNEQFF
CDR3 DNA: TGCGCCAGCAGCTTGGAAGCAAGTAATGAGCAGTTCTTC

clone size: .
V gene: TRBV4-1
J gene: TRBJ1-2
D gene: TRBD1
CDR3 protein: CASSPGQGFDGYTF
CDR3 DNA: TGCGCCAGCAGCCCTGGACAGGGGTTTGATGGCTACACCTTC

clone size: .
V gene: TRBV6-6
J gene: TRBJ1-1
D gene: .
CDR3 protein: CASSYRSEAFF
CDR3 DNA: TGTGCCAGCAGTTACCGCAGTGAAGCTTTCTTT

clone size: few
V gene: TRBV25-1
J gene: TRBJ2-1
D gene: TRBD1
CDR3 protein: CASSDPGTVNNEQFF
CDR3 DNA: TGTGCCAGCAGTGACCCCGGGACAGTTAACAATGAGCAGTTCTTC

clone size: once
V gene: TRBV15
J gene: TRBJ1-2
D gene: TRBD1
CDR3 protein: CATSRDRTGSYNYTF
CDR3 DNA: TGTGCCACCAGCAGAGATCGGACAGGGAGCTATAACTACACCTTC

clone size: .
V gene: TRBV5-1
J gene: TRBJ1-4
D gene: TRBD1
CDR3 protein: CASSSRAGGEKLFF
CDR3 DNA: TGCGCCAGCAGCTCCCGAGCAGGGGGGGAAAAACTGTTTTTT